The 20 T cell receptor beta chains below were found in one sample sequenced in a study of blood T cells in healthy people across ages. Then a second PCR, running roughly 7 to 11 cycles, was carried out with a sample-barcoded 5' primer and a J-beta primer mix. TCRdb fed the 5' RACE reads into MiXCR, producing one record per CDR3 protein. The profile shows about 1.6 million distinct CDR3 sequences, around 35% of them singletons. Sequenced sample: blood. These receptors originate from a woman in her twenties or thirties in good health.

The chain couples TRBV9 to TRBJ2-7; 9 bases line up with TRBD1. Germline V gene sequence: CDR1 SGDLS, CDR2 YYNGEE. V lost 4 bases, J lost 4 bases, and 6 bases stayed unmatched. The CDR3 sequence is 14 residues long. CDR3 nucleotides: TGTGCCAGCAGCAAAGGGACAGGGCAGTACGAGCAGTACTTC. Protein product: CASSKGTGQYEQYF.

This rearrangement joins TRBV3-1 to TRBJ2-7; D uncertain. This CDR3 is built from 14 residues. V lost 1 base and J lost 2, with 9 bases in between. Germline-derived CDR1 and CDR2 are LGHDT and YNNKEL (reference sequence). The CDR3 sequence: CASSQGLMTYEQYF. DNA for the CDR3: TGTGCCAGCAGCCAAGGGCTAATGACCTACGAGCAGTACTTC.

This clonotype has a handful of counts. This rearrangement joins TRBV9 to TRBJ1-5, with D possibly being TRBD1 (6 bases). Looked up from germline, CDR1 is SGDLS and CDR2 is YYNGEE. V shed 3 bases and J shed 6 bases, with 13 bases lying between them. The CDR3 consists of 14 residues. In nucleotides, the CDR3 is TGTGCCAGCAGCGGAGGGGGAGGGAGTCAGCCCCAGCATTTT. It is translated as CASSGGGGSQPQHF.

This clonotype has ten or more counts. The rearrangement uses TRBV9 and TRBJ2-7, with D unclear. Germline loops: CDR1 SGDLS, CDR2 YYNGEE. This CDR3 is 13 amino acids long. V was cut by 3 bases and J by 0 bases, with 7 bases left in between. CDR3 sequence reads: CASSAPNSYEQYF. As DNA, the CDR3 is TGTGCCAGCAGCGCGCCTAACTCCTACGAGCAGTACTTC. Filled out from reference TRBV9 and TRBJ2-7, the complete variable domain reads DSGVTQTPKHLITATGQRVTLRCSPRSGDLSVYWYQQSLDQGLQFLIQYYNGEERAKGNILERFSAQQFPDLHSELNLSSLELGDSALYFCASSAPNSYEQYFGPGTRLTVT.

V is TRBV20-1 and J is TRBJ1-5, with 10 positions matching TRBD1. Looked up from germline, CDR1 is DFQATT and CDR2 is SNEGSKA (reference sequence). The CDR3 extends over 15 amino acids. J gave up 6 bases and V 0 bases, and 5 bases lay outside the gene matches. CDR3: CSARDWGQGSQPQHF. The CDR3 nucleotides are TGCAGTGCTAGAGATTGGGGACAGGGGTCTCAGCCCCAGCATTTT.

The CDR3 loop is CSALRKSEETQYF. CDR3 in DNA: TGCAGTGCTCTCCGAAAGTCAGAGGAGACCCAGTACTTC. The chain joins TRBV20-1 to TRBJ2-5; no firm D call. Germline values: CDR1 DFQATT, CDR2 SNEGSKA (reference sequence). The V and J ends lost 5 bases and 5 bases respectively, with 15 bases between them. The CDR3 is made up of 13 amino acids.

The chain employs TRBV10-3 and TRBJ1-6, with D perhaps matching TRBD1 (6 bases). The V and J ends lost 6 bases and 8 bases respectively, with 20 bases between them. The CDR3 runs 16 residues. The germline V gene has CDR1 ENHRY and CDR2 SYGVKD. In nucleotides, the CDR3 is TGTGCCATCAGGGAAAACAGGTCGCGACAGGATTCACCCCTCCACTTT. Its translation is CAIRENRSRQDSPLHF.

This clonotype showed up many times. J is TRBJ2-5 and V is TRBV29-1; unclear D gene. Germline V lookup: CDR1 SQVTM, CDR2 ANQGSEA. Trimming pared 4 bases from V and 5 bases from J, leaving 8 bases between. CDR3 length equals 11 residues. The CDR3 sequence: CSVGSAETQYF. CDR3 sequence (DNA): TGCAGCGTTGGGTCAGCGGAGACCCAGTACTTC. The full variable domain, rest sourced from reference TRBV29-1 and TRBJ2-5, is SAVISQKPSRDICQRGTSLTIQCQVDSQVTMMFWYRQQPGQSLTLIATANQGSEATYESGFVIDKFPISRPNLTFSTLTVSNMSPEDSSIYLCSVGSAETQYFGPGTRLLVL.

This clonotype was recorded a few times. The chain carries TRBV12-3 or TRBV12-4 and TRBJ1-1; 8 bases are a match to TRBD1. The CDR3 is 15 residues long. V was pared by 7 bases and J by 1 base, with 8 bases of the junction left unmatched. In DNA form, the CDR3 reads TGTGCCAGCACCGCACAGGGGGACGGGAACACTGAAGCTTTCTTT. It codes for CASTAQGDGNTEAFF.

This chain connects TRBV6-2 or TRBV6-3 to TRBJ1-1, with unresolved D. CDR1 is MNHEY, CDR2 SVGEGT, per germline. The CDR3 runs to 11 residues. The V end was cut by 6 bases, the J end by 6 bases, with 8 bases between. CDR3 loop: CASSRGSEAFF. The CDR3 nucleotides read TGTGCCAGCAGCCGTGGGTCTGAAGCTTTCTTT.

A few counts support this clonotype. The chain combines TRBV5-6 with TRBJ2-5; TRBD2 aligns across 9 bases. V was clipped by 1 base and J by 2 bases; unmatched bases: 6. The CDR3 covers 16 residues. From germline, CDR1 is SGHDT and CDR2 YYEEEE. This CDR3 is CASSLLGSGGQETQYF. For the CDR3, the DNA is TGTGCCAGCAGCTTGTTGGGTAGCGGGGGACAAGAGACCCAGTACTTC.

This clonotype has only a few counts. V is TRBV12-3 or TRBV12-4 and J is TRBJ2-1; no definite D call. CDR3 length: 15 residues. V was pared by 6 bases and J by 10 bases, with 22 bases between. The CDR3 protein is CASRLTRQSVGEQFF. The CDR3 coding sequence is TGTGCCAGCAGACTGACCAGGCAGTCGGTTGGGGAGCAGTTCTTC.

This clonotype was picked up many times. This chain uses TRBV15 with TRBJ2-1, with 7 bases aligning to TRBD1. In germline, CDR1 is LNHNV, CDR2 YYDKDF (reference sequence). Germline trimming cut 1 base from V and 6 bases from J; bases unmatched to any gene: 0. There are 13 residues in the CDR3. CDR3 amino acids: CATSRAGGNEQFF. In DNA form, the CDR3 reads TGTGCCACCAGCAGAGCAGGGGGCAATGAGCAGTTCTTC.

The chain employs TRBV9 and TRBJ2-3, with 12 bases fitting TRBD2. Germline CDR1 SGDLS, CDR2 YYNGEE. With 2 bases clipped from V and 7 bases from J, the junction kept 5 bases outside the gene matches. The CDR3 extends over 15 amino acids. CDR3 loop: CASSVLAGGVYTQYF. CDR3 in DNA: TGTGCCAGCAGCGTCCTAGCGGGGGGGGTTTATACGCAGTATTTT. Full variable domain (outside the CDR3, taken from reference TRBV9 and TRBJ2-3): DSGVTQTPKHLITATGQRVTLRCSPRSGDLSVYWYQQSLDQGLQFLIQYYNGEERAKGNILERFSAQQFPDLHSELNLSSLELGDSALYFCASSVLAGGVYTQYFGPGTRLTVL.

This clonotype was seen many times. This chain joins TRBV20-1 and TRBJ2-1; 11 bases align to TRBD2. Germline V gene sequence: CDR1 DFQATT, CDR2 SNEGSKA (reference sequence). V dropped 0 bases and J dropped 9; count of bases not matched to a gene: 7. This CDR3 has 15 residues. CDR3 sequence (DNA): TGCAGTGCTAGAGAAACTAGCGGGAGCTCGGTTGAGCAGTTCTTC. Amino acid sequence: CSARETSGSSVEQFF.

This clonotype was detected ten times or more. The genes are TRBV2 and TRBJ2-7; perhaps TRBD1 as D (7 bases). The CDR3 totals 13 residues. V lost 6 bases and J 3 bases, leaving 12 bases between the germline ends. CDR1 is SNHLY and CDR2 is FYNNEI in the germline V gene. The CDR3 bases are TGTGCCAGCAGGCGGGACAGTTTCTACGAGCAGTACTTC. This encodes CASRRDSFYEQYF. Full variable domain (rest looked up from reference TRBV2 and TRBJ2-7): EPEVTQTPSHQVTQMGQEVILRCVPISNHLYFYWYRQILGQKVEFLVSFYNNEISEKSEIFDDQFSVERPDGSNFTLKIRSTKLEDSAMYFCASRRDSFYEQYFGPGTRLTVT.

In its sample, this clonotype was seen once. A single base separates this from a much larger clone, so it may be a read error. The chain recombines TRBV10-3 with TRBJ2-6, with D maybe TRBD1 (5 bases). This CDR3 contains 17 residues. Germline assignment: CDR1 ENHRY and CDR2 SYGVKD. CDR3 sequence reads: CAVSESQGLGGANVLTF. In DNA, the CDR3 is TGTGCCGTCAGTGAGTCGCAGGGTCTAGGGGGGGCCAACGTCCTGACTTTC.

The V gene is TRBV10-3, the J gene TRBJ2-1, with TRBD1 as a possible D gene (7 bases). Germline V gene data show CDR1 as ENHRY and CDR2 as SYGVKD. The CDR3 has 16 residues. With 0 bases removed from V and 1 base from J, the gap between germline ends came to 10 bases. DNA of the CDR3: TGTGCCATCAGTGAGTCCAGGGGGGATTCCTACAATGAGCAGTTCTTC. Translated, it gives CAISESRGDSYNEQFF.

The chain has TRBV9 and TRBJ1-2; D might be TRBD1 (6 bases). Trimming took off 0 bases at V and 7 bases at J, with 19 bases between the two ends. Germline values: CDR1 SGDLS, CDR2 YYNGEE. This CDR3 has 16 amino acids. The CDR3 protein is CASSVEGGQGVGGYTF. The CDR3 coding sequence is TGTGCCAGCAGCGTAGAGGGGGGGCAGGGAGTCGGTGGCTACACCTTC.

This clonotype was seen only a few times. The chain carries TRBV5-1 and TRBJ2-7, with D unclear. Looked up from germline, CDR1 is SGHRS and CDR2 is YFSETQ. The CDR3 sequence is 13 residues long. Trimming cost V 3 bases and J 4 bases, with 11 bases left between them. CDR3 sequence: CASSSPLMYEQYF. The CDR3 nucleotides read TGCGCCAGCAGCTCCCCGCTCATGTACGAGCAGTACTTC. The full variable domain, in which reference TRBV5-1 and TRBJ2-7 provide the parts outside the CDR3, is KAGVTQTPRYLIKTRGQQVTLSCSPISGHRSVSWYQQTPGQGLQFLFEYFSETQRNKGNFPGRFSGRQFSNSRSEMNVSTLELGDSALYLCASSSPLMYEQYFGPGTRLTVT.